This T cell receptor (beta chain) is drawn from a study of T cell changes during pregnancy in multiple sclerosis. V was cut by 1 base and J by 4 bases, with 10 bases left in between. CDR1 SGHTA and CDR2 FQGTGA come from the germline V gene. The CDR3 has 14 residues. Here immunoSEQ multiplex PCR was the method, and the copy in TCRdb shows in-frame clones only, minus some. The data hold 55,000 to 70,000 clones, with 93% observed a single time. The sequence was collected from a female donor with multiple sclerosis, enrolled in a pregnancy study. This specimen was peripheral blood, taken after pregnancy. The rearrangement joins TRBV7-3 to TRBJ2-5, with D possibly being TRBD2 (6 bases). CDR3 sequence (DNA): TGTGCCAGCAGCTTAAAGGGAGCGGGAGAGACCCAGTACTTC. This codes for CASSLKGAGETQYF.